These 16 T cell receptor beta chains came from one sample sequenced in a study of blood T cell repertoires in COVID-19. Method: immunoSEQ multiplex PCR; TCRdb's copy keeps in-frame clones and lacks some. The data contain roughly 200,000 clones, more than 75% of them seen just once; the ten biggest clones take up 8% to 9%. The specimen sequenced was peripheral blood. These receptors were taken from a woman at least 80 years old with COVID-19, enrolled during active disease.

The genes are TRBV29-1 and TRBJ2-7; 9 nucleotides line up with TRBD2. After removal of 5 bases from V and 2 bases from J, the junction contained 7 bases not matched to a gene. CDR3 length: 14 amino acids. Germline CDR1 and CDR2: SQVTM and ANQGSEA. The CDR3 spells CSVTSGRPPYEQYF. The CDR3 DNA reads TGCAGCGTTACGAGCGGGAGGCCCCCCTACGAGCAGTACTTC.

The chain recombines TRBV5-4 with TRBJ2-5; 9 bases align to TRBD1. The CDR3 loop spans 14 amino acids. Germline V gene data show CDR1 as SGHNT and CDR2 as YYREEE (reference sequence). The V segment lost 1 base and the J segment 3 bases; nucleotides outside the gene matches: 1. The CDR3 sequence is CASSLTGGEETQYF. The CDR3 DNA is TGTGCCAGCAGCTTGACAGGGGGCGAAGAGACCCAGTACTTC.

This chain links TRBV27 with TRBJ1-5; tentatively, D is TRBD1 (5 bases). Germline V gives CDR1 MNHEY, CDR2 SMNVEV (reference sequence). Deletions cut 0 bases from V and 5 bases from J, with 8 bases between. The length of the CDR3 is 14 residues. The CDR3 is CASSLSGVDQPQHF. CDR3 bases: TGTGCCAGCAGTTTATCAGGGGTTGATCAGCCCCAGCATTTT.

The V call is TRBV11-2, the J call TRBJ2-3; weak D call: TRBD2 (7 bases). The CDR3 has 14 amino acids. CDR1 and CDR2 (germline): SGHAT, FQNNGV. Between the trimmed V and J ends, which lost 5 bases and 4 bases, there was a span of 13 bases. The CDR3 region is CASSLRGGPDTQYF. The CDR3 bases are TGTGCCAGCAGCCTTAGGGGGGGACCAGATACGCAGTATTTT. The full variable domain, rest sourced from reference TRBV11-2 and TRBJ2-3, is EAGVAQSPRYKIIEKRQSVAFWCNPISGHATLYWYQQILGQGPKLLIQFQNNGVVDDSQLPKDRFSAERLKGVDSTLKIQPAKLEDSAVYLCASSLRGGPDTQYFGPGTRLTVL.

The V call is TRBV6-1, the J call TRBJ1-1, with a tentative D call TRBD1 (5 bases). CDR3 size: 14 residues. CDR1 is MNHNS and CDR2 is SASEGT in the germline V gene. V lost 2 bases and J 5 bases, leaving 12 bases between the germline ends. CDR3 protein: CASSEQGVVTEAFF. In DNA form, the CDR3 reads TGTGCCAGCAGTGAACAAGGGGTCGTGACTGAAGCTTTCTTT.

This clone showed up just a few times. The chain couples TRBV10-1 to TRBJ1-4; no definite D call. Per the germline V gene, CDR1 is WNHNN and CDR2 is SYGVQD (reference sequence). There are 16 residues in the CDR3. The V end lost 0 bases, the J end lost 14 bases, and 22 bases lay between the germline ends. The CDR3 protein is CASSESIQALIRWLFF. The CDR3 DNA reads TGCGCCAGCAGTGAGTCGATCCAGGCCTTAATTAGGTGGCTGTTTTTT.

The chain's CDR3 is CASNRDRSNQPQHF. CDR3 nucleotide sequence: TGTGCCAGCAACCGGGACAGATCCAATCAGCCCCAGCATTTT. J is TRBJ1-5 and V is TRBV6-5; the match to TRBD1 covers 7 bases. The germline V gene encodes CDR1 MNHEY and CDR2 SVGAGI. V trimming: 7 bases; J trimming: 3 bases; junction bases outside the gene matches: 6. CDR3 length: 14 amino acids.

The chain is built from TRBV18 and TRBJ1-1; no definite D call. Trimming took 4 bases from V and 1 from J, leaving 10 bases between them. CDR3 length: 14 amino acids. Germline-derived CDR1 and CDR2 are KGHSH and LQKENI. CDR3 region: CASSLPTENTEAFF. CDR3 bases: TGTGCCAGCTCACTACCCACTGAGAACACTGAAGCTTTCTTT. The full variable domain, with the rest looked up from reference TRBV18 and TRBJ1-1, is NAGVMQNPRHLVRRRGQEARLRCSPMKGHSHVYWYRQLPEEGLKFMVYLQKENIIDESGMPKERFSAEFPKEGPSILRIQQVVRGDSAAYFCASSLPTENTEAFFGQGTRLTVV.

This clone appeared a few times. The rearrangement links TRBV27 to TRBJ1-6; D ambiguous. Trimming shortened V by 5 bases and J by 3 bases, and 14 bases separated the two germline ends. Germline V lookup: CDR1 MNHEY, CDR2 SMNVEV (reference sequence). This CDR3 is 16 amino acids long. The CDR3 protein is CASSPLEGYYNSPLHF. DNA of the CDR3: TGTGCCAGCAGTCCCCTGGAGGGATACTATAATTCACCCCTCCACTTT.

V gene TRBV5-1 combines with J gene TRBJ1-2; 8 bases fit TRBD1. CDR3 length: 15 residues. J gave up 5 bases and V 2 bases, and 8 bases lay outside the gene matches. CDR1 is SGHRS and CDR2 is YFSETQ in the germline V gene. Written as DNA, the CDR3 is TGCGCCAGCAGCTTCTTGCCGGACAGGGTTTATGGCTACACCTTC. As protein: CASSFLPDRVYGYTF.

The V and J genes are TRBV2 and TRBJ1-2; D gene ambiguous. Per the germline V gene, CDR1 is SNHLY and CDR2 is FYNNEI. V dropped 4 bases and J dropped 7 bases, with 7 bases sitting between them. The CDR3 consists of 11 residues. The CDR3 DNA is TGTGCCAGCAGTGTGCAGGTTGGCTACACCTTC. Translating gives CASSVQVGYTF.

The rearrangement uses TRBV29-1 and TRBJ1-2; D perhaps matches TRBD1 (5 bases). The germline CDR1 and CDR2 sequences are SQVTM and ANQGSEA. The CDR3 consists of 16 residues. V was clipped by 0 bases and J by 4 bases, with 18 bases between them. CDR3 nucleotides: TGCAGCGTTGAAGATGAGTACGGGGGACGGGGCTATGGCTACACCTTC. The encoded protein is CSVEDEYGGRGYGYTF.

This chain joins TRBV12-3 or TRBV12-4 and TRBJ2-5, with D possibly TRBD2 on 6 matching bases. This CDR3 has 13 amino acids. Deletions cut 3 bases from V and 6 bases from J, with 11 bases between. The CDR3 DNA follows: TGTGCCAGCAGTTTTTCAGGGAGGCAGACCCAGTACTTC. It translates to CASSFSGRQTQYF.

J is TRBJ2-3 and V is TRBV5-1, with 11 bases identical to TRBD2. Germline V CDR1 and CDR2: SGHRS, YFSETQ. There are 16 residues in the CDR3. After removal of 4 bases from V and 4 bases from J, the junction contained 8 bases not matched to a gene. CDR3 in DNA: TGCGCCAGCAGCCTCGCCTTAGCGGGAGGGGCAGATACGCAGTATTTT. Encoded protein: CASSLALAGGADTQYF. The entire variable domain, with the rest obtained from reference TRBV5-1 and TRBJ2-3, is as follows: KAGVTQTPRYLIKTRGQQVTLSCSPISGHRSVSWYQQTPGQGLQFLFEYFSETQRNKGNFPGRFSGRQFSNSRSEMNVSTLELGDSALYLCASSLALAGGADTQYFGPGTRLTVL.

This chain joins TRBV21-1 and TRBJ1-2; whether TRBD1, the table's D call, matches the DNA was not checked. TRBV21-1 is reported as a pseudogene. The CDR3 covers 14 residues. In DNA, the CDR3 is TGTGCCAGCAGCAAAGGGCGGTGGGGCCATGGCTACACCTTC. As protein: CASSKGRWGHGYTF.

V usage is TRBV29-1 and J usage is TRBJ2-5, with 8 bases fitting TRBD1. V trimming: 4 bases; J trimming: 8 bases; junction bases outside the gene matches: 12. Looked up from germline, CDR1 is SQVTM and CDR2 is ANQGSEA. This CDR3 is built from 14 residues. The CDR3 bases are TGCAGCGTTGTAGACAGGGGCAAGATCCCTACCCAGTACTTC. Residues: CSVVDRGKIPTQYF. Full variable domain (rest looked up from reference TRBV29-1 and TRBJ2-5): SAVISQKPSRDICQRGTSLTIQCQVDSQVTMMFWYRQQPGQSLTLIATANQGSEATYESGFVIDKFPISRPNLTFSTLTVSNMSPEDSSIYLCSVVDRGKIPTQYFGPGTRLLVL.